This TCR beta chain was captured in a study of identical twins. The CDR3 has 13 amino acids. The V gene lost 7 bases and the J gene lost 4 bases, with 13 bases spanning the gap. Germline CDR1 is DFQATT and CDR2 is SNEGSKA (reference sequence). TCRdb independently ran MiXCR on the 5' RACE reads; one entry per CDR3 protein. This repertoire shows 1.5 million or so distinct CDR3 sequences, 25% to 35% found once; its top ten account for about 0.3%. The sample holds a few counts of this clonotype. Antigen specificity is unknown. The study's findings and limits: One should note that invariant MAIT and iNKT cells could partly confound zero-insertion analyses.

V is TRBV20-1 and J is TRBJ1-4; D may be TRBD1 (6 bases). The TCR comes from a newborn girl in good health. What was sequenced was cord blood. The CDR3 region is CSGTGRGNEKLFF. The DNA for the CDR3 is TGCAGTGGAACAGGGCGTGGTAATGAAAAACTGTTTTTT.